These T cell receptor beta chains were read from a single sample in a study of T cell repertoires in cytomegalovirus infection. TCRdb re-analysed the reads in MiXCR, keeping a single row per CDR3 protein. Of roughly 230,000 distinct CDR3 sequences listed, about 15% are singletons. Source material: CD8+ T cells from PBMCs. The receptors here all came from a human donor in good health (CMV status not recorded). Some clones in this sample may be carry-over from other donors' samples. The conserved cysteine and the conserved F or W are not part of the CDR3 here.

j_gene: TRBJ2-6; v_gene: TRBV2; CDR3aa: ASTWSPGGEISGANVLT
j_gene: TRBJ1-3; v_gene: TRBV9; CDR3aa: ASSVFGGNTIY
j_gene: TRBJ1-4; v_gene: TRBV7-4; CDR3aa: ASSLVPSFNEKLF
j_gene: TRBJ1-5; v_gene: TRBV9; CDR3aa: ASSVDGRTSQPQH
j_gene: TRBJ2-5; v_gene: TRBV24-1; CDR3aa: ATSDWSGGQETQY
j_gene: TRBJ2-2; v_gene: TRBV2; CDR3aa: ASLSGTNFYTGELF
j_gene: TRBJ2-7; v_gene: TRBV4-1; CDR3aa: ASSQDPGGVPYEQY
j_gene: TRBJ1-1; v_gene: TRBV29-1; CDR3aa: SVEQGVGTEAF
j_gene: TRBJ2-7; v_gene: TRBV11-2; CDR3aa: ASSTKPEYEQY
j_gene: TRBJ1-2; v_gene: TRBV28; CDR3aa: ASTGYAPSYAGYT
j_gene: TRBJ1-1; v_gene: TRBV11-2; CDR3aa: ASSLAGGDTEAF
j_gene: TRBJ1-2; v_gene: TRBV7-2; CDR3aa: ASSSPARGDYGYT
j_gene: TRBJ2-1; v_gene: TRBV14; CDR3aa: ASSLTGDGEQF
j_gene: TRBJ1-2; v_gene: TRBV11-2; CDR3aa: ASSLGPGQDPNYGYT
j_gene: TRBJ2-3; v_gene: TRBV28; CDR3aa: ASSLLAANTDTQY
j_gene: TRBJ2-6; v_gene: TRBV7-9; CDR3aa: ASNPWTGVSSGANVLT
j_gene: TRBJ1-1; v_gene: TRBV19; CDR3aa: ASSSPIRNTEAF
j_gene: TRBJ1-2; v_gene: TRBV25-1; CDR3aa: ASSGNRGGYT
j_gene: TRBJ2-2; v_gene: TRBV28; CDR3aa: ASSPGERQRTH
j_gene: TRBJ1-3; v_gene: TRBV15; CDR3aa: ATSPYRRAGNTIY
j_gene: TRBJ2-5; v_gene: TRBV5-1; CDR3aa: ASSFWGSQPLQETQY
j_gene: TRBJ2-1; v_gene: TRBV20-1; CDR3aa: SALSGQGTYNEQF
j_gene: TRBJ1-2; v_gene: TRBV28; CDR3aa: ASSEDIINYGYT
j_gene: TRBJ1-2; v_gene: TRBV28; CDR3aa: ASSPPGDTNYGYT
j_gene: TRBJ1-2; v_gene: TRBV29-1; CDR3aa: SAGDRVDYGYT
j_gene: TRBJ2-2; v_gene: TRBV20-1; CDR3aa: SARDRLAGESGELF
j_gene: TRBJ1-5; v_gene: TRBV7-3; CDR3aa: ASSSSGAGDNNQPQH
j_gene: TRBJ2-7; v_gene: TRBV11-2; CDR3aa: ASSLETGMEY
j_gene: TRBJ1-2; v_gene: TRBV7-2; CDR3aa: ASSASGADGYT
j_gene: TRBJ1-5; v_gene: TRBV12-3/TRBV12-4; CDR3aa: ASTSVLGSNQPQH
j_gene: TRBJ2-5; v_gene: TRBV5-1; CDR3aa: ASSLVLGTGEETQY
j_gene: TRBJ2-5; v_gene: TRBV20-1; CDR3aa: SALRLAGQETQY
j_gene: TRBJ1-5; v_gene: TRBV6-2/TRBV6-3; CDR3aa: ASSYSGQRSNQPQH
j_gene: TRBJ2-6; v_gene: TRBV6-1; CDR3aa: AGGQGAPSGANVLT
j_gene: TRBJ1-2; v_gene: TRBV27; CDR3aa: ASRSDYGTHYGYT
j_gene: TRBJ2-7; v_gene: TRBV6-2/TRBV6-3; CDR3aa: ASNWAGSSYEQY
j_gene: TRBJ2-7; v_gene: TRBV11-2; CDR3aa: ASSLGRTYEQY
j_gene: TRBJ1-4; v_gene: TRBV3-1; CDR3aa: ASSPAEGAKEKLF
j_gene: TRBJ1-3; v_gene: TRBV12-3/TRBV12-4; CDR3aa: ASRLRGSGNTIY
j_gene: TRBJ2-7; v_gene: TRBV29-1; CDR3aa: SVEDPQNYEQY
j_gene: TRBJ2-7; v_gene: TRBV12-3/TRBV12-4; CDR3aa: ASTPKEGTGPSSYEQY
j_gene: TRBJ1-2; v_gene: TRBV19; CDR3aa: ASIGDRVFSNYGYT
j_gene: TRBJ1-1; v_gene: TRBV4-2; CDR3aa: ASSWGSTEAF
j_gene: TRBJ2-5; v_gene: TRBV12-5; CDR3aa: ASGLVAGVETQY
j_gene: TRBJ1-2; v_gene: TRBV11-2; CDR3aa: ASSSYQGADGYT
j_gene: TRBJ2-1; v_gene: TRBV27; CDR3aa: ASSFRGGEQF
j_gene: TRBJ2-2; v_gene: TRBV19; CDR3aa: ASSIVPTAGELF
j_gene: TRBJ2-6; v_gene: TRBV29-1; CDR3aa: SVEDPWLGANVLT
j_gene: TRBJ2-1; v_gene: TRBV7-9; CDR3aa: ASSFSGQGGFNEQF
j_gene: TRBJ2-7; v_gene: TRBV20-1; CDR3aa: SARDQRRTYEQY
j_gene: TRBJ2-1; v_gene: TRBV7-2; CDR3aa: ASSFSGSSYNEQF
j_gene: TRBJ2-3; v_gene: TRBV2; CDR3aa: ASSETANLGIRGTQY
j_gene: TRBJ2-3; v_gene: TRBV20-1; CDR3aa: SARDPFSTDTQY
j_gene: TRBJ2-1; v_gene: TRBV5-1; CDR3aa: ASSVGGYNEQF